This T cell receptor beta chain was captured in a study of cytomegalovirus exposure and HLA in healthy donors. CDR3 length: 15 residues. Germline values: CDR1 SGHRS, CDR2 YFSETQ. The V gene lost 5 bases and the J gene lost 3 bases, with 18 bases spanning the gap. In the case of this clone: Its antigen is not identified.

Study-wide results and limits: Despite most TCR sequences being rare, some public TCRs occurred in many donors. It was shown in a later analysis that HLA-associated TCR beta chains were more clonally expanded than other, equally common chains.

The PCR used 60 Vbeta and 13 Jbeta primers. The data were produced by immunoSEQ multiplex PCR, yet TCRdb's version contains in-frame clones alone and is incomplete. The repertoire holds 120,000 to 150,000 clones, around 82% seen once, with about 3.2% in the top ten. The chain combines TRBV5-1 with TRBJ2-7; D is possibly TRBD2 (7 bases). What was sequenced was PBMCs. This sequence was found in a man aged 18-30 years in good health and CMV-seropositive. The CDR3 coding sequence is TGCGCCAGCAGACAGGGACTACCGGCGCACTACGAGCAGTACTTC. Its translation: CASRQGLPAHYEQYF.